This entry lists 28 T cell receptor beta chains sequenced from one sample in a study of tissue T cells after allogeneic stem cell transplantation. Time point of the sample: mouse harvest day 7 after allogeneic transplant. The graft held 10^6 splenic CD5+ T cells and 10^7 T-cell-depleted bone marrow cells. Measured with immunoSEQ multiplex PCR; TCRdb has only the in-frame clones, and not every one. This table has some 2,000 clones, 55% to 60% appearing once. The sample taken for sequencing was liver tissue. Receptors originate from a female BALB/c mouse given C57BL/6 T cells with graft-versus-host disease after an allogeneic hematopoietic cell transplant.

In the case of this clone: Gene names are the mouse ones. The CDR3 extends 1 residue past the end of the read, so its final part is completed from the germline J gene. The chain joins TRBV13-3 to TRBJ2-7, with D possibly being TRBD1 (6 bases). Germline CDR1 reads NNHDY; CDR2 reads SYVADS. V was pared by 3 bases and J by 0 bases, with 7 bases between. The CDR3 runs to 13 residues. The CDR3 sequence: CASSGDISYEQYF. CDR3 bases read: TGTGCCAGCAGTGGGGACATCTCCTATGAACAGTAC.

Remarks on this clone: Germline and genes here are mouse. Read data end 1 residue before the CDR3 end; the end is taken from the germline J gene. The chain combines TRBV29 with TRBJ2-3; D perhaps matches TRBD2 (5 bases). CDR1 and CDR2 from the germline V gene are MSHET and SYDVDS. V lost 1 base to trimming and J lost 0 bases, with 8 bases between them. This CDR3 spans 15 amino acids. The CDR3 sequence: CASSLLRTSAETLYF. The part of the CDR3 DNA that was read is TGTGCTAGCAGTTTATTGCGGACTAGTGCAGAAACGCTGTAT.

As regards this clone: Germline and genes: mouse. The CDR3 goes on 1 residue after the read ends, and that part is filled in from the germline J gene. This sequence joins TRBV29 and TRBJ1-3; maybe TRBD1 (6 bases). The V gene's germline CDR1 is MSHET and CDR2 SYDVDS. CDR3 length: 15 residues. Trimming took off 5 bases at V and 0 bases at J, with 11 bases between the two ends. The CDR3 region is CASSARDTSGNTLYF. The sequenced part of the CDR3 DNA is TGTGCTAGCAGTGCCCGGGACACTTCTGGAAATACGCTCTAT.

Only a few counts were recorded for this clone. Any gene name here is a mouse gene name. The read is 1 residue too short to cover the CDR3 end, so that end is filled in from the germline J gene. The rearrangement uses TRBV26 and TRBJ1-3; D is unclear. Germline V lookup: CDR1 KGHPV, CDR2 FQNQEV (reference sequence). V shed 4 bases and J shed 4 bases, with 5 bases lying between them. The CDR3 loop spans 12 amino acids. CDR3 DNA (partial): TGTGCCAGCAGTCCGACAGGAAATACGCTCTAT. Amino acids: CASSPTGNTLY. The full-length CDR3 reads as CASSPTGNTLYF. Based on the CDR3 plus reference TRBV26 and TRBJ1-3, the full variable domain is NSKVIQTPRYLVKGQGQKAKMRCIPEKGHPVVFWYQQNKNNEFKFLINFQNQEVLQQIDMTEKRFSAECPSNSPCSLEIQSSEAGDSALYLCASSPTGNTLYFGEGSRLIVV.

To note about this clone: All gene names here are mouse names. The sequenced CDR3 bases are TGTGCCAGCAGCCCAGGGTATTCCTATAATTCGCCCCTCTAC. Translated, it gives CASSPGYSYNSPLY. The entire CDR3 protein reads CASSPGYSYNSPLYF. V usage is TRBV5 and J usage is TRBJ1-6; a weak D match, TRBD1 (5 bases). The read finishes 1 residue shy of the CDR3 end, and the germline J gene is used to complete it. TRBJ1-6 is treated as an ORF (open reading frame) with a function not yet certain. The CDR3 covers 15 residues. Germline assignment: CDR1 LGHNA and CDR2 YNLKQL (reference sequence). The ends were cut back, 4 bases at V and 0 bases at J, with 7 bases in the middle.

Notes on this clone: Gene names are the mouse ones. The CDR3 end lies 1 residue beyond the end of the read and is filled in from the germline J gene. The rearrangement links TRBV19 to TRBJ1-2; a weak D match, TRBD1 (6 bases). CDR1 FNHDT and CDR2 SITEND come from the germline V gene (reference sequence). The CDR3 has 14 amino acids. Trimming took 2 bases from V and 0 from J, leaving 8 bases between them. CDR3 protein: CASSMGQTNSDYTF. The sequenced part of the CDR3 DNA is TGTGCCAGCAGTATGGGACAAACAAACTCCGACTACACC.

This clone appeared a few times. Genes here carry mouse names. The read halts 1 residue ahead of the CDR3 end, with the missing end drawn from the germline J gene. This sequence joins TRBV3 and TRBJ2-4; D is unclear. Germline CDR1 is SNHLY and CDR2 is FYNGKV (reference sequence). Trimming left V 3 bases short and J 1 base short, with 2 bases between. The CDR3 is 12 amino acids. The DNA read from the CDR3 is TGTGCCAGCAGCTTGGGTCAAAACACCTTGTAC. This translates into CASSLGQNTLY. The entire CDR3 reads CASSLGQNTLYF.

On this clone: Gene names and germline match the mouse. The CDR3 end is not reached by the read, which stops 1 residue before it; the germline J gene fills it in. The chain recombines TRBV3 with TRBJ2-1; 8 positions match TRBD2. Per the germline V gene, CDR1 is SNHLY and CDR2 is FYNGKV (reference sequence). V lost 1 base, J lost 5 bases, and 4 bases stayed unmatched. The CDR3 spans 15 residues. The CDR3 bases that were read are TGTGCCAGCAGCTTAGAGGGGGGGCGCGATGCTGAGCAGTTC. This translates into CASSLEGGRDAEQF. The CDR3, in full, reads CASSLEGGRDAEQFF.

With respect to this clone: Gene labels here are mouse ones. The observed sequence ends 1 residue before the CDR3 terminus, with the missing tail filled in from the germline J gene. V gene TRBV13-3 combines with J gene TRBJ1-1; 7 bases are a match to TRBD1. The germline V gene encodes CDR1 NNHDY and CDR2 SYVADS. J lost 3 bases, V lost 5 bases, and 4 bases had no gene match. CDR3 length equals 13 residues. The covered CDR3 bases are TGTGCCAGCAGCCCCGACAGGGACACAGAAGTCTTC. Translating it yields CASSPDRDTEVF. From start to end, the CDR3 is CASSPDRDTEVFF.

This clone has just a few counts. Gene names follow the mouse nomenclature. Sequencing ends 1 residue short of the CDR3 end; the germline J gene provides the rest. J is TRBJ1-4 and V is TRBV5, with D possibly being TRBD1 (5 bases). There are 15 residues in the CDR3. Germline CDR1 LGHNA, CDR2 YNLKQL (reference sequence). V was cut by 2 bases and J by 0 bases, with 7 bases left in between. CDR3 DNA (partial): TGTGCCAGCAGCCAATGGACAATTTCCAACGAAAGATTATTT. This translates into CASSQWTISNERLF. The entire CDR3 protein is CASSQWTISNERLFF.

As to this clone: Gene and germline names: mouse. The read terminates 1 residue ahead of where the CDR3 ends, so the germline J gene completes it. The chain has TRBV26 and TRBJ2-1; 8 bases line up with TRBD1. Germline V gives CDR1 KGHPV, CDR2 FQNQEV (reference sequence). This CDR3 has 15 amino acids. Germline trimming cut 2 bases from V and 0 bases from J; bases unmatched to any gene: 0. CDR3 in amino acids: CASSLTGGNYAEQFF. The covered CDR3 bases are TGTGCCAGCAGTCTGACAGGGGGTAACTATGCTGAGCAGTTC. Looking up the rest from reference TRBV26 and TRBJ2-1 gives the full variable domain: NSKVIQTPRYLVKGQGQKAKMRCIPEKGHPVVFWYQQNKNNEFKFLINFQNQEVLQQIDMTEKRFSAECPSNSPCSLEIQSSEAGDSALYLCASSLTGGNYAEQFFGPGTRLTVL.

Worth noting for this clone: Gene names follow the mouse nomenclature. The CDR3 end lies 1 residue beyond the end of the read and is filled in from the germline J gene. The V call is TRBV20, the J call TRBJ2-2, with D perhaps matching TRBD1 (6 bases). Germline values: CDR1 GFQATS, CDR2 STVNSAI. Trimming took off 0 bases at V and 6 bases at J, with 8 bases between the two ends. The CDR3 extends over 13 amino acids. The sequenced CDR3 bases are TGTGGTGCTAGGGATCAGGGGCCCGGGCAGCTCTAC. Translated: CGARDQGPGQLY. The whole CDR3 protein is CGARDQGPGQLYF.

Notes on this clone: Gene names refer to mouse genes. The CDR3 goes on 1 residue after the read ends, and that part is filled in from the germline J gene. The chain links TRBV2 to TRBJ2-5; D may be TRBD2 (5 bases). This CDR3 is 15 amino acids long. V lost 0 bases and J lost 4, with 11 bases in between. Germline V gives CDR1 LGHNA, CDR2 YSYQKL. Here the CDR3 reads CASSQDGLGEDTQYF. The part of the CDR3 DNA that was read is TGTGCCAGCAGCCAAGACGGGCTGGGTGAAGACACCCAGTAC.

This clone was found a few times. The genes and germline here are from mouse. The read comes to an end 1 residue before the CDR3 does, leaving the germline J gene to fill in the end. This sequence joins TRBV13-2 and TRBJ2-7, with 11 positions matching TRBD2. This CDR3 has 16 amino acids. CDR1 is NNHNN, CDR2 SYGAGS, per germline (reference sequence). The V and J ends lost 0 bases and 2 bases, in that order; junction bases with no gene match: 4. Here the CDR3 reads CASGDEGLGAPYEQYF. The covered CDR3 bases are TGTGCCAGCGGTGATGAGGGACTGGGGGCCCCCTATGAACAGTAC.

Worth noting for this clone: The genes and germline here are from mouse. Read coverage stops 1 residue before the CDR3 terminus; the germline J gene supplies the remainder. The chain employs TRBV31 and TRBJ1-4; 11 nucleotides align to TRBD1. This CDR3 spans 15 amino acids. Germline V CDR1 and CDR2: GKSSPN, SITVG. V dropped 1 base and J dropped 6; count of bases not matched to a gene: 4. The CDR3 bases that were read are TGTGCCTGGAGTCGGGGGACAGGGGGGGACGAAAGATTATTT. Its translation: CAWSRGTGGDERLF. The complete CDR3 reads CAWSRGTGGDERLFF.

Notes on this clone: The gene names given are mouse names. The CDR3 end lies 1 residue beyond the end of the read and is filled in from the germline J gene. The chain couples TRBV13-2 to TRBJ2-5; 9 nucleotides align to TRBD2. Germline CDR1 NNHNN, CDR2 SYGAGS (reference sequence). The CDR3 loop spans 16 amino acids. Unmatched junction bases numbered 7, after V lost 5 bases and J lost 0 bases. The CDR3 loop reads CASGDDWGINQDTQYF. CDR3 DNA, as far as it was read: TGTGCCAGCGGGGACGACTGGGGGATTAACCAAGACACCCAGTAC.

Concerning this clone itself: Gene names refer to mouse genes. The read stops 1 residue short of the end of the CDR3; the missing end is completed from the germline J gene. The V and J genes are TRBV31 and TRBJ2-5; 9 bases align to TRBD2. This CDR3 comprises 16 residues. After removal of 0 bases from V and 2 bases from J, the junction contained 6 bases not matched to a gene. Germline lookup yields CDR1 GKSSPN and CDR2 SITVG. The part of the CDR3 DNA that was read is TGTGCCTGGAGTCTAATCCAGGACTGGGGCCAAGACACCCAGTAC. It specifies CAWSLIQDWGQDTQY. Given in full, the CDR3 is CAWSLIQDWGQDTQYF.

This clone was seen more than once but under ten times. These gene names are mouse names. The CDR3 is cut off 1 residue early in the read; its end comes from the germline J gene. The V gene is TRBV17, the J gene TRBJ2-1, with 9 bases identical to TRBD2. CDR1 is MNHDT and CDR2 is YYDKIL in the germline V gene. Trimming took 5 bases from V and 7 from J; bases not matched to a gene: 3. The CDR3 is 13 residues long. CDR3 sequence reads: CASSLGGPAEQFF. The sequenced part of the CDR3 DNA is TGTGCTAGCAGTTTGGGGGGGCCGGCTGAGCAGTTC.

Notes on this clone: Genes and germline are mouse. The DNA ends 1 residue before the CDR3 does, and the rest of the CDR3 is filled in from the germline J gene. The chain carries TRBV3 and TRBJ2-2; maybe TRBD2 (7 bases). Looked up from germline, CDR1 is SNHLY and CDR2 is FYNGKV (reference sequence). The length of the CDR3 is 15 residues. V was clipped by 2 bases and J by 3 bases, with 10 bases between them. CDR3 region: CASSLLGADTGQLYF. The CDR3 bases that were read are TGTGCCAGCAGCTTACTGGGGGCGGACACCGGGCAGCTCTAC.

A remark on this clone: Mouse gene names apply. The CDR3 loop is CASSQDWGSDTQYF. The sequenced CDR3 bases are TGTGCCAGCAGCCAAGACTGGGGGTCAGACACCCAGTAC. The genes are TRBV5 and TRBJ2-5, with 7 bases fitting TRBD2. With the read ending 1 residue before the CDR3 end, the germline J gene is used to fill in that end. Germline CDR1 and CDR2: LGHNA and YNLKQL (reference sequence). This CDR3 is built from 14 residues. The ends lost 0 bases at V and 5 bases at J; junction bases unmatched: 2.

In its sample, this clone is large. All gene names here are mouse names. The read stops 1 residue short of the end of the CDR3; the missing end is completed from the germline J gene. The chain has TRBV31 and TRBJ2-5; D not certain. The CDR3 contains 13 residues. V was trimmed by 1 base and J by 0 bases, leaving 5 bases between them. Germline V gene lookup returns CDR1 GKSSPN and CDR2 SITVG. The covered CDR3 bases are TGTGCCTGGAGTCCCAATAACCAAGACACCCAGTAC. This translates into CAWSPNNQDTQY. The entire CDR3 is CAWSPNNQDTQYF.

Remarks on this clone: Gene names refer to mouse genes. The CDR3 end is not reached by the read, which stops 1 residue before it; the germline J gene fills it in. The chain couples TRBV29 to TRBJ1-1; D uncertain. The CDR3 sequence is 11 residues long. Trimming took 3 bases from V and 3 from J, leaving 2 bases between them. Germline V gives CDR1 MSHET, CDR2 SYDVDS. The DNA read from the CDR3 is TGTGCTAGCAGTTTGTACACAGAAGTCTTC. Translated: CASSLYTEVF. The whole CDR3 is CASSLYTEVFF.

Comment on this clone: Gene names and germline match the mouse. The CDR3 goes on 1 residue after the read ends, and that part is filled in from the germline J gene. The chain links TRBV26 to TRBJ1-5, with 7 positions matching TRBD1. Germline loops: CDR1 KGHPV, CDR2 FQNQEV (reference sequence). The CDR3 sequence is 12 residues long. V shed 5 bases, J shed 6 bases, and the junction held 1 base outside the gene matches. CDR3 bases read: TGTGCCAGCAGTTGGGACAGCCAGGCTCCGCTT. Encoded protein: CASSWDSQAPL. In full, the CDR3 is CASSWDSQAPLF.

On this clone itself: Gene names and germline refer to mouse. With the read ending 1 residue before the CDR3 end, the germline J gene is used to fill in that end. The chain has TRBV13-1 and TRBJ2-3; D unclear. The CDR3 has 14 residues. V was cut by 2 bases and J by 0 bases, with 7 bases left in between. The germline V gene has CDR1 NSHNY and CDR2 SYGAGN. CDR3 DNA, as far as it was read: TGTGCCAGCAGTGACCCAGATAGTGCAGAAACGCTGTAT. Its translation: CASSDPDSAETLY. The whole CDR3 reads CASSDPDSAETLYF.

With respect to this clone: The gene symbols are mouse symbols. The sequenced part of the CDR3 DNA is TGTGCAAGCAGCTTTGGCAGAAACACAGAAGTCTTC. Translating it yields CASSFGRNTEVF. The entire CDR3 protein reads CASSFGRNTEVFF. The rearrangement uses TRBV16 and TRBJ1-1, with D unclear. Read data end 1 residue before the CDR3 end; the end is taken from the germline J gene. The CDR3 contains 13 residues. The germline gives CDR1 SGHSA, CDR2 FRNQAP. Trimming shortened V by 3 bases and J by 1 base, and 6 bases separated the two germline ends.

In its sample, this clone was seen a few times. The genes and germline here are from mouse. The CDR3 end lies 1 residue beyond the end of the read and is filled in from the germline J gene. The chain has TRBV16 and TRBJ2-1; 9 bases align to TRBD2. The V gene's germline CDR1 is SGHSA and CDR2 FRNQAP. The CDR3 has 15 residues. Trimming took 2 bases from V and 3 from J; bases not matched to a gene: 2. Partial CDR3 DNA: TGTGCAAGCAGCTTAAAGGACTGGGGCTATGCTGAGCAGTTC. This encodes CASSLKDWGYAEQF. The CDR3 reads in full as CASSLKDWGYAEQFF.

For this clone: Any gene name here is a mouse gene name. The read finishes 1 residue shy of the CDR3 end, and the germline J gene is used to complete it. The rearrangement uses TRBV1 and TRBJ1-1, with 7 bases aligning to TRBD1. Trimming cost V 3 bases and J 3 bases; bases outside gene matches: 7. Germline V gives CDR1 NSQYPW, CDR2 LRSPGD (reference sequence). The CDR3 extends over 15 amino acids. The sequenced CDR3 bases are TGCACCTGCAGTGCTAGGGGGCGCGGGGACACAGAAGTCTTC. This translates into CTCSARGRGDTEVF. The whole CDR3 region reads CTCSARGRGDTEVFF.

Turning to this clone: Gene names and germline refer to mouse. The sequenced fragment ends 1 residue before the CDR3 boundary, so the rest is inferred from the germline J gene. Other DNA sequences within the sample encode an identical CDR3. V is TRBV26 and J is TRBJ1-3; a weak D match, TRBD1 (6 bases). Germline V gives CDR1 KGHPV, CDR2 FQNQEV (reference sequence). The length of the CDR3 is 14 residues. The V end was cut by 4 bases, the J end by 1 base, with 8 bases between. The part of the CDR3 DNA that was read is TGTGCCAGCAGTCGCCAGGGGTCTGGAAATACGCTCTAT. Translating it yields CASSRQGSGNTLY. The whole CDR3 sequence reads CASSRQGSGNTLYF.